A selection of T cell receptor beta chains follows, all from one sample in a study of cytomegalovirus exposure and HLA in healthy donors. Clones were sequenced by immunoSEQ multiplex PCR, and TCRdb holds only the in-frame ones, with some missing. Counted here are around 170,000 clones, 65% to 85% occurring once; the ten biggest clones make up around 1.4%. The sequenced sample was PBMCs. All receptors derive from a girl aged 10 to 17 in good health and CMV-seropositive. CDR3s include the opening cysteine and the closing phenylalanine or tryptophan. A D gene is named only where the DNA matches it firmly. A row's size may be missing; if present it is once, few, many or a size class.

V gene: TRBV4-1
D gene: TRBD2
J gene: TRBJ2-7
clone size: once
CDR3 length: 16
CDR3 DNA: TGCGCCAGCAGCCAAGAAGGACTAGAAGGCTCCTACGAGCAGTACTTC
CDR3 protein: CASSQEGLEGSYEQYF

V gene: TRBV7-9
D gene: .
J gene: TRBJ1-5
clone size: .
CDR3 length: 14
CDR3 DNA: TGTGCCAGCAGCTTAGATTCCAGTCATCAGCCCCAGCATTTT
CDR3 protein: CASSLDSSHQPQHF

V gene: TRBV27
D gene: TRBD1
J gene: TRBJ1-2
clone size: .
CDR3 length: 12
CDR3 DNA: TGTGCCAGCAGGACAGGGGGCGGTGGCTACACCTTC
CDR3 protein: CASRTGGGGYTF

V gene: TRBV7-9
D gene: .
J gene: TRBJ1-5
clone size: few
CDR3 length: 14
CDR3 DNA: TGTGCCAGCAGCTCCGCAGGGGATGGGCAGCCCCAGCATTTT
CDR3 protein: CASSSAGDGQPQHF

V gene: TRBV12-5
D gene: TRBD1
J gene: TRBJ2-3
clone size: .
CDR3 length: 15
CDR3 DNA: TGTGCTAGTGGTGCCGGGACAGGGAGCACAGATACGCAGTATTTT
CDR3 protein: CASGAGTGSTDTQYF

V gene: TRBV25-1
D gene: .
J gene: TRBJ1-1
clone size: .
CDR3 length: 15
CDR3 DNA: TGTGCCAGCAGTGAATTGCTAAGTACGAACACTGAAGCTTTCTTT
CDR3 protein: CASSELLSTNTEAFF

V gene: TRBV7-3
D gene: .
J gene: TRBJ2-1
clone size: .
CDR3 length: 18
CDR3 DNA: TGTGCCAGCAGCTTAAATCTCCCAGGGAACCCCAGACCCTACGAGCAGTTCTTC
CDR3 protein: CASSLNLPGNPRPYEQFF

V gene: TRBV5-1
D gene: .
J gene: TRBJ1-1
clone size: once
CDR3 length: 11
CDR3 DNA: TGCGCCAGCAGCCAAAACACTAAAGCTTTCTTT
CDR3 protein: CASSQNTKAFF

V gene: TRBV5-1
D gene: TRBD1
J gene: TRBJ2-2
clone size: .
CDR3 length: 15
CDR3 DNA: TGCGCCAGCAGCCTTATCCGAGACAGGGCCGGGGAGCTGTTTTTT
CDR3 protein: CASSLIRDRAGELFF

V gene: TRBV7-2
D gene: .
J gene: TRBJ2-3
clone size: .
CDR3 length: 15
CDR3 DNA: TGTGCCAGCAGCTTAAGTATGTACTCTACAGATACGCAGTATTTT
CDR3 protein: CASSLSMYSTDTQYF

V gene: TRBV4-1
D gene: TRBD1
J gene: TRBJ2-3
clone size: .
CDR3 length: 14
CDR3 DNA: TGCGCCAGCAGCCTAGGACAGGGGGTCTATACGCAGTATTTT
CDR3 protein: CASSLGQGVYTQYF

V gene: TRBV5-1
D gene: .
J gene: TRBJ2-5
clone size: .
CDR3 length: 15
CDR3 DNA: TGCGCCAGCAGCCCTCTTAAGGGGATCCAAGAGACCCAGTACTTC
CDR3 protein: CASSPLKGIQETQYF

V gene: TRBV5-6
D gene: TRBD2
J gene: TRBJ2-5
clone size: .
CDR3 length: 18
CDR3 DNA: TGTGCCAGCAGCTTACCGGGACTAGCGGGATTATCCCAAGAGACCCAGTACTTC
CDR3 protein: CASSLPGLAGLSQETQYF

V gene: TRBV7-9
D gene: .
J gene: TRBJ1-3
clone size: .
CDR3 length: 16
CDR3 DNA: TGTGCCAGCAGCTTAACTTTGGAGACCTCTGGAAACACCATATATTTT
CDR3 protein: CASSLTLETSGNTIYF

V gene: TRBV4-1
D gene: .
J gene: TRBJ2-1
clone size: .
CDR3 length: 15
CDR3 DNA: TGCGCCAGCAGCCAAAGCGCGGTTACCTACAATGAGCAGTTCTTC
CDR3 protein: CASSQSAVTYNEQFF

V gene: TRBV28
D gene: .
J gene: TRBJ1-2
clone size: once
CDR3 length: 14
CDR3 DNA: TGTGCCAGCAGTTTGAGGGCCGGAAACTATGGCTACACCTTC
CDR3 protein: CASSLRAGNYGYTF

V gene: TRBV4-2
D gene: .
J gene: TRBJ2-5
clone size: .
CDR3 length: 16
CDR3 DNA: TGTGCCAGCAGCCCAGGAGGCAGGGAGGATGAAGAGACCCAGTACTTC
CDR3 protein: CASSPGGREDEETQYF

V gene: TRBV19
D gene: .
J gene: TRBJ1-2
clone size: .
CDR3 length: 15
CDR3 DNA: TGTGCCAGTAGTATGGGGGGATTAGTTAACTATGGCTACACCTTC
CDR3 protein: CASSMGGLVNYGYTF

V gene: TRBV18
D gene: TRBD1
J gene: TRBJ1-1
clone size: .
CDR3 length: 19
CDR3 DNA: TGTGCCAGCTCACCACAGGTCTATGGACAGGGGGCCCGAAGCACTGAAGCTTTCTTT
CDR3 protein: CASSPQVYGQGARSTEAFF

V gene: TRBV2
D gene: TRBD1
J gene: TRBJ1-5
clone size: .
CDR3 length: 16
CDR3 DNA: TGTGCCAGCAGTGACTTCCCAGGGGGAGGCAATCAGCCCCAGCATTTT
CDR3 protein: CASSDFPGGGNQPQHF

V gene: TRBV5-1
D gene: TRBD2
J gene: TRBJ2-1
clone size: .
CDR3 length: 14
CDR3 DNA: TGCGCCAGCACCCCGGGAGGAGGCTACAATGAGCAGTTCTTC
CDR3 protein: CASTPGGGYNEQFF

V gene: TRBV2
D gene: .
J gene: TRBJ2-7
clone size: .
CDR3 length: 13
CDR3 DNA: TGTGCCAGCAGTGAGGAGTTTCGGGGGGAGCAGTACTTC
CDR3 protein: CASSEEFRGEQYF

V gene: TRBV19
D gene: .
J gene: TRBJ2-6
clone size: .
CDR3 length: 18
CDR3 DNA: TGTGCCAGTAGTATTCGGGGGGCCTCAACCTCTGGGGCCAACGTCCTGACTTTC
CDR3 protein: CASSIRGASTSGANVLTF

V gene: TRBV9
D gene: TRBD1
J gene: TRBJ2-1
clone size: .
CDR3 length: 15
CDR3 DNA: TGTGCCAGCAGCTGGGGACAGGGAATCTACAATGAGCAGTTCTTC
CDR3 protein: CASSWGQGIYNEQFF

V gene: TRBV27
D gene: .
J gene: TRBJ1-4
clone size: .
CDR3 length: 15
CDR3 DNA: TGTGCCAGCCGAACAGGGCATTCTGCTAATGAAAAACTGTTTTTT
CDR3 protein: CASRTGHSANEKLFF

V gene: TRBV4-2
D gene: .
J gene: TRBJ2-7
clone size: .
CDR3 length: 16
CDR3 DNA: TGTGCCAGCAGCCAAGATTTCAGGGGCAGTGCGTACGAGCAGTACTTC
CDR3 protein: CASSQDFRGSAYEQYF

V gene: TRBV7-3
D gene: TRBD1
J gene: TRBJ2-2
clone size: .
CDR3 length: 17
CDR3 DNA: TGTGCCAGCAGCTTCCCGGGACAGGGGGCAGGCACCGGGGAGCTGTTTTTT
CDR3 protein: CASSFPGQGAGTGELFF

V gene: TRBV25-1
D gene: .
J gene: TRBJ1-3
clone size: .
CDR3 length: 16
CDR3 DNA: TGTGCCAGCAGTGAGTTTACAGGGCTTCGCGGAAACACCATATATTTT
CDR3 protein: CASSEFTGLRGNTIYF

V gene: TRBV30
D gene: .
J gene: TRBJ1-4
clone size: .
CDR3 length: 15
CDR3 DNA: TGTGCCTGGAGTGGCATGACATTTAAAAAAGAAAAACTGTTTTTT
CDR3 protein: CAWSGMTFKKEKLFF

V gene: TRBV9
D gene: TRBD1
J gene: TRBJ1-2
clone size: few
CDR3 length: 12
CDR3 DNA: TGTGCCAGCAGCCTACAGGGGGCTGGCTACACCTTC
CDR3 protein: CASSLQGAGYTF

V gene: TRBV7-2
D gene: .
J gene: TRBJ1-3
clone size: .
CDR3 length: 15
CDR3 DNA: TGTGCCAGCAGCGGGCTTGGTCGCTCTGGAAACACCATATATTTT
CDR3 protein: CASSGLGRSGNTIYF

V gene: TRBV10-3
D gene: .
J gene: TRBJ1-3
clone size: .
CDR3 length: 15
CDR3 DNA: TGTGCCATCAGTGAGGCCAGTCGCTCTGGAAACACCATATATTTT
CDR3 protein: CAISEASRSGNTIYF

V gene: TRBV11-2
D gene: .
J gene: TRBJ1-5
clone size: .
CDR3 length: 15
CDR3 DNA: TGTGCCAGCAGCTTAGGACAGGTTAGCAATCAGCCCCAGCATTTT
CDR3 protein: CASSLGQVSNQPQHF

V gene: TRBV6-5
D gene: .
J gene: TRBJ1-5
clone size: .
CDR3 length: 14
CDR3 DNA: TGTGCCAGCAGAGAGGGACACCCCAATCAGCCCCAGCATTTT
CDR3 protein: CASREGHPNQPQHF

V gene: TRBV7-2
D gene: TRBD2
J gene: TRBJ2-1
clone size: .
CDR3 length: 15
CDR3 DNA: TGTGCCAGCAGCACTAGCGGGACCTCCTACAATGAGCAGTTCTTC
CDR3 protein: CASSTSGTSYNEQFF

V gene: TRBV29-1
D gene: TRBD2
J gene: TRBJ2-7
clone size: .
CDR3 length: 15
CDR3 DNA: TGCAGCGTTGAATCAGCTAGCGGAATCTCCTACGAGCAGTACTTC
CDR3 protein: CSVESASGISYEQYF

V gene: TRBV13
D gene: TRBD1
J gene: TRBJ2-7
clone size: .
CDR3 length: 15
CDR3 DNA: TGTGCCAGCAGCCAATTGACAGGGGTAACCTACGAGCAGTACTTC
CDR3 protein: CASSQLTGVTYEQYF

V gene: TRBV7-9
D gene: .
J gene: TRBJ2-4
clone size: .
CDR3 length: 13
CDR3 DNA: TGTGCCAGCAGCCCCTTAGCCAAAAACATTCAGTACTTC
CDR3 protein: CASSPLAKNIQYF

V gene: TRBV19
D gene: .
J gene: TRBJ2-1
clone size: .
CDR3 length: 16
CDR3 DNA: TGTGCCAGTAGTATATATAGCAGTGTGACCTACAATGAGCAGTTCTTC
CDR3 protein: CASSIYSSVTYNEQFF

V gene: TRBV19
D gene: TRBD1
J gene: TRBJ1-2
clone size: once
CDR3 length: 18
CDR3 DNA: TGTGCCAGTAGAACATTAGGGACAGGGGGAAACTCTAACTATGGCTACACCTTC
CDR3 protein: CASRTLGTGGNSNYGYTF

V gene: TRBV7-9
D gene: TRBD1
J gene: TRBJ2-7
clone size: few
CDR3 length: 15
CDR3 DNA: TGTGCCAGCAGCTGGGGACAGGGGTATGACTACGAGCAGTACTTC
CDR3 protein: CASSWGQGYDYEQYF

V gene: TRBV5-5
D gene: TRBD1
J gene: TRBJ1-2
clone size: .
CDR3 length: 14
CDR3 DNA: TGTGCCAGCAGCTCGAAACCAGGGGGCCGTGGCTACACCTTC
CDR3 protein: CASSSKPGGRGYTF

V gene: TRBV5-1
D gene: .
J gene: TRBJ1-2
clone size: .
CDR3 length: 13
CDR3 DNA: TGCGCCAGCAGCTTGGGAGGGAACTTGTACTACACCTTC
CDR3 protein: CASSLGGNLYYTF

V gene: TRBV7-2
D gene: TRBD2
J gene: TRBJ2-1
clone size: .
CDR3 length: 16
CDR3 DNA: TGTGCCAGCAGCCCACAGGCCCTAGCGGGAGCGGGTGAGCAGTTCTTC
CDR3 protein: CASSPQALAGAGEQFF

V gene: TRBV4-2
D gene: TRBD2
J gene: TRBJ2-1
clone size: .
CDR3 length: 16
CDR3 DNA: TGTGCCAGCAGCCCCACCGGGACTAGGTCCTACAATGAGCAGTTCTTC
CDR3 protein: CASSPTGTRSYNEQFF

V gene: TRBV27
D gene: .
J gene: TRBJ1-5
clone size: .
CDR3 length: 15
CDR3 DNA: TGTGCCAGCAGTTTATCGTCAGGGAGCAATCAGCCCCAGCATTTT
CDR3 protein: CASSLSSGSNQPQHF

V gene: TRBV11-2
D gene: .
J gene: TRBJ2-7
clone size: .
CDR3 length: 15
CDR3 DNA: TGTGCCAGCAGCTTAGGGGTAGCCAGAACCTACGAGCAGTACTTC
CDR3 protein: CASSLGVARTYEQYF

V gene: TRBV4-3
D gene: .
J gene: TRBJ2-7
clone size: .
CDR3 length: 14
CDR3 DNA: TGCGCCAGCAGCCAAGACTACGGGTCGTACGAGCAGTACTTC
CDR3 protein: CASSQDYGSYEQYF

V gene: TRBV29-1
D gene: .
J gene: TRBJ2-4
clone size: .
CDR3 length: 12
CDR3 DNA: TGCAGCGGATGGGCGATCGGGGATATTCAGTACTTC
CDR3 protein: CSGWAIGDIQYF

V gene: TRBV27
D gene: .
J gene: TRBJ2-7
clone size: .
CDR3 length: 12
CDR3 DNA: TGTGCCAGCCACAGGGTCCCCTACGAGCAGTACTTC
CDR3 protein: CASHRVPYEQYF